What follows are 21 T cell receptor beta chains derived from one specimen sequenced in a study of shared clonotypes between healthy human individuals. TCRdb's table, derived via immunoSEQ multiplex PCR, lists solely in-frame clones and lacks some. The data hold a few hundred thousand clones, with around 97% observed a single time. Source material: naive CD4+ T cells sorted from blood. Subset here: CD45RA+ positively selected. Receptor source: a woman aged 25-40 years in good health.

This clone showed up just once. The chain joins TRBV18 to TRBJ2-2, with 13 nucleotides matching TRBD2. The CDR3 has 15 amino acids. The V segment lost 6 bases and the J segment 4 bases; nucleotides outside the gene matches: 2. Germline-derived CDR1 and CDR2 are KGHSH and LQKENI. CDR3 region: CASSRTSGSTGELFF. The CDR3 region has the DNA TGTGCCAGCTCCCGGACTAGCGGGAGCACCGGGGAGCTGTTTTTT.

V usage is TRBV6-4 and J usage is TRBJ2-3; D perhaps matches TRBD1 (5 bases). Trimming cost V 4 bases and J 6 bases, with 14 bases left between them. CDR1 MRHNA and CDR2 SNTAGT come from the germline V gene. CDR3 size: 14 residues. Here the CDR3 reads CASSAGRATDTQYF. The CDR3 DNA reads TGTGCCAGCAGTGCCGGCAGGGCTACTGATACGCAGTATTTT.

This chain joins TRBV5-1 and TRBJ2-7, with a weak D call TRBD2 (6 bases). The germline CDR1 and CDR2 sequences are SGHRS and YFSETQ. V was clipped by 3 bases and J by 5 bases, with 15 bases between them. The CDR3 totals 14 residues. CDR3 sequence (DNA): TGCGCCAGCAGCTATCAGGGAGGTAGCGACGAGCAGTACTTC. Its protein is CASSYQGGSDEQYF.

The chain carries TRBV7-9 and TRBJ1-4, with D possibly matching TRBD1 (5 bases). The CDR3 runs to 12 residues. Trimming pared 3 bases from V and 8 bases from J, leaving 7 bases between. Germline CDR1 and CDR2: SEHNR and FQNEAQ (reference sequence). The chain's CDR3 is CASSFRGEKLFF. The CDR3 DNA is TGTGCCAGCAGCTTTCGGGGGGAAAAACTGTTTTTT.

This clone appeared once. The rearrangement joins TRBV28 to TRBJ2-7, with D possibly TRBD1 on 5 matching bases. From germline, CDR1 is MDHEN and CDR2 SYDVKM. V was pared by 1 base and J by 2 bases, with 12 bases between. The CDR3 runs 15 residues. Here the CDR3 reads CASSLSAGITYEQYF. CDR3 bases: TGTGCCAGCAGTTTATCGGCAGGGATTACCTACGAGCAGTACTTC.

The J gene is TRBJ1-5, the V gene TRBV30; maybe TRBD1 (6 bases). The CDR3 has 16 residues. V lost 5 bases and J 3 bases, leaving 20 bases between the germline ends. CDR1 GTSNPN and CDR2 SVGIG come from the germline V gene (reference sequence). Here the CDR3 reads CAWSNPGAYDNQPQHF. Here the CDR3 DNA reads TGTGCCTGGTCCAACCCAGGGGCGTATGACAATCAGCCCCAGCATTTT.

This clone occurred once. The rearrangement joins TRBV7-3 to TRBJ2-7; D is undetermined. The germline CDR1 and CDR2 sequences are SGHTA and FQGTGA. V was pared by 1 base and J by 0 bases, with 13 bases between. The CDR3 has 16 amino acids. CDR3 nucleotide sequence: TGTGCCAGCAGCTTAATGGCAGCCTCATCCTCCTACGAGCAGTACTTC. Protein: CASSLMAASSSYEQYF.

This chain connects TRBV5-1 to TRBJ2-3, with 12 bases lining up with TRBD2. The CDR3 has 16 amino acids. V gave up 0 bases and J gave up 4 bases; unmatched junction bases: 3. Germline V gene sequence: CDR1 SGHRS, CDR2 YFSETQ. Written as DNA, the CDR3 is TGCGCCAGCAGCTTGGGACTAGCGGGAGATTCAGATACGCAGTATTTT. This gives the protein CASSLGLAGDSDTQYF.

The rearrangement joins TRBV10-1 to TRBJ2-2, with 7 bases fitting TRBD1. This CDR3 has 17 amino acids. Germline V gives CDR1 WNHNN, CDR2 SYGVQD (reference sequence). V lost 4 bases and J lost 0; bases outside the gene matches: 8. The CDR3 reads CASSVQQGLANTGELFF. CDR3 coding DNA: TGCGCCAGCAGTGTACAACAGGGGTTGGCGAACACCGGGGAGCTGTTTTTT.

This chain connects TRBV28 to TRBJ2-7, with a tentative D call TRBD1 (5 bases). CDR3 length equals 14 residues. Germline assignment: CDR1 MDHEN and CDR2 SYDVKM. V was pared by 4 bases and J by 8 bases, with 18 bases between. The CDR3 nucleotides are TGTGCCAGCAGTTCTCAGGGAATCCCCAACCAGCAGTACTTC. It specifies CASSSQGIPNQQYF.

The chain couples TRBV7-9 to TRBJ1-1; D may be TRBD1 (6 bases). Trimming removed 6 bases at V and 1 base at J, with 12 bases between. CDR1 and CDR2 (germline): SEHNR, FQNEAQ (reference sequence). This CDR3 contains 14 residues. CDR3 in amino acids: CASSSWTANTEAFF. Here the CDR3 DNA reads TGTGCCAGCAGTAGCTGGACAGCGAACACTGAAGCTTTCTTT.

Here the CDR3 DNA reads TGTGCCATCAGTGAGTCCAGGGGCACAGATACGCAGTATTTT. Translation: CAISESRGTDTQYF. The gene calls are TRBV10-3 and TRBJ2-3; tentatively, D is TRBD1 (5 bases). This CDR3 is 14 amino acids long. Looked up from germline, CDR1 is ENHRY and CDR2 is SYGVKD. The V gene lost 0 bases and the J gene lost 1 base, with 5 bases spanning the gap.

The V and J genes are TRBV21-1 and TRBJ1-3; the table assigns TRBD1, which was not confirmed against the DNA. TRBV21-1 is tagged as a pseudogene. The CDR3 loop spans 18 amino acids. CDR3 in DNA: TGTGCCAGCAGCAAAGCTGTCGGGACAGGCCGCTCTGGAAACACCATATATTTT. Its protein is CASSKAVGTGRSGNTIYF.

The chain carries TRBV10-3 and TRBJ1-1; the D gene is possibly TRBD1 (5 bases). The CDR3 extends over 14 amino acids. Germline lookup yields CDR1 ENHRY and CDR2 SYGVKD. V was trimmed by 3 bases and J by 4 bases, leaving 12 bases between them. CDR3 amino acids: CAISDEGTITEAFF. CDR3 nucleotides: TGTGCCATCAGTGATGAGGGGACCATCACTGAAGCTTTCTTT.

The rearrangement uses TRBV10-3 and TRBJ2-5; no definite D call. The J call is doubtful: the DNA matches TRBJ2-7 better. Germline V gives CDR1 ENHRY, CDR2 SYGVKD. The CDR3 has 12 amino acids. The DNA of the CDR3 is TGTGCCATCAGGACGCTAGTCTACGAGCAGTACTTC. Its translation: CAIRTLVYEQYF.

The rearrangement joins TRBV14 to TRBJ2-7; 9 positions match TRBD1. V lost 1 base to trimming and J lost 1 base; unmatched junction nucleotides: 11. The CDR3 covers 18 residues. Germline-derived CDR1 and CDR2 are SGHDN and FVKESK. The CDR3 DNA reads as TGTGCCAGCAGCCAAGCCTTTGGGACAGGGACCCTATCCTACGAGCAGTACTTC. It encodes CASSQAFGTGTLSYEQYF. Combining the CDR3 with reference TRBV14 and TRBJ2-7 gives the whole variable domain EAGVTQFPSHSVIEKGQTVTLRCDPISGHDNLYWYRRVMGKEIKFLLHFVKESKQDESGMPNNRFLAERTGGTYSTLKVQPAELEDSGVYFCASSQAFGTGTLSYEQYFGPGTRLTVT.

The CDR3 sequence: CASSAGTLYEQYF. The CDR3 bases are TGCGCCAGCAGCGCTGGGACACTCTACGAGCAGTACTTC. The chain combines TRBV5-1 with TRBJ2-5; D is possibly TRBD1 (6 bases). The end of the DNA fits TRBJ2-7 better, so the J call may be wrong. Germline V CDR1 and CDR2: SGHRS, YFSETQ. The CDR3 spans 13 residues.

The V and J genes are TRBV2 and TRBJ2-1; D gene unclear. The CDR3 runs 14 residues. Trimming took 6 bases from V and 7 from J, leaving 16 bases between them. Germline V gives CDR1 SNHLY, CDR2 FYNNEI. The CDR3 protein is CASRQAPGFNEQFF. The DNA of the CDR3 is TGTGCCAGCAGGCAGGCCCCAGGCTTTAATGAGCAGTTCTTC.

The rearrangement uses TRBV7-9 and TRBJ2-3; 9 bases align to TRBD1. The CDR3 has 16 amino acids. The V gene end was trimmed by 4 bases and the J gene end by 0 bases; junction bases not matched to a gene: 5. Germline V gene lookup returns CDR1 SEHNR and CDR2 FQNEAQ (reference sequence). CDR3 DNA: TGTGCCAGCAGCTACAGGGGGCGGGCTAGCACAGATACGCAGTATTTT. This sequence encodes CASSYRGRASTDTQYF.

The gene calls are TRBV6-5 and TRBJ2-3; tentative D call: TRBD1 (6 bases). Per germline, CDR1 MNHEY and CDR2 SVGAGI. The CDR3 runs 15 residues. With 4 bases removed from V and 4 bases from J, the gap between germline ends came to 15 bases. In DNA, the CDR3 is TGTGCCAGCAGTTCGCGGACAGTTGGCCCAGATACGCAGTATTTT. Translation: CASSSRTVGPDTQYF.

This sequence joins TRBV5-1 and TRBJ2-7, with 12 bases matching TRBD2. CDR3 length: 16 residues. J gave up 1 base and V 4 bases, and 6 bases lay outside the gene matches. The germline V gene has CDR1 SGHRS and CDR2 YFSETQ. The CDR3 sequence: CASSRGLAGLSYEQYF. Written as DNA, the CDR3 is TGCGCCAGCAGCCGCGGACTAGCGGGATTATCCTACGAGCAGTACTTC. Variable domain in full (rest from reference TRBV5-1 and TRBJ2-7): KAGVTQTPRYLIKTRGQQVTLSCSPISGHRSVSWYQQTPGQGLQFLFEYFSETQRNKGNFPGRFSGRQFSNSRSEMNVSTLELGDSALYLCASSRGLAGLSYEQYFGPGTRLTVT.